One sample yielded the 21 T cell receptor beta chains listed below, sequenced in a study of neurological immune-mediated disorders. TCRdb ran MiXCR on the 5' RACE reads and lists one entry per CDR3 protein. This sample has approximately 40,000 distinct CDR3 sequences, with around 15% found just once. The source material was CD4+ T cells from blood. These receptors were taken from a woman aged 55-69 years with HTLV-1-associated myelopathy (HAM/TSP).

The sample holds many counts of this clonotype. The chain links TRBV20-1 to TRBJ1-6; no clear D gene. From germline, CDR1 is DFQATT and CDR2 SNEGSKA (reference sequence). Trimming pared 6 bases from V and 9 bases from J, leaving 15 bases between. The CDR3 runs 13 residues. The DNA for the CDR3 is TGCAGTGCGGCAGTGGCCTTATTTTCACCCCTCCACTTT. It encodes CSAAVALFSPLHF.

In this sample, this clonotype turned up many times. The CDR3 DNA is TGTGCCAGCAGTGATACGCGAATAGGACTAGCGGGGGTCACAGATACGCAGTATTTT. This encodes CASSDTRIGLAGVTDTQYF. This sequence joins TRBV2 and TRBJ2-3; 13 positions match TRBD2. Germline V gene data show CDR1 as SNHLY and CDR2 as FYNNEI. CDR3 length: 19 amino acids. J gave up 2 bases and V 3 bases, and 11 bases lay outside the gene matches.

This clonotype has a count of ten or more. The V call is TRBV6-1, the J call TRBJ1-6; TRBD1 is a possible D gene (5 bases). The germline CDR1 and CDR2 sequences are MNHNS and SASEGT. Deletions cut 8 bases from V and 7 bases from J, with 12 bases between. This CDR3 spans 13 amino acids. CDR3 DNA: TGTGCCAGCGGGGGTCGTCGGAATTCACCCCTCCACTTT. It codes for CASGGRRNSPLHF.

The chain has TRBV5-1 and TRBJ2-7, with 7 bases identical to TRBD1. The V gene end was trimmed by 0 bases and the J gene end by 4 bases; junction bases not matched to a gene: 13. The CDR3 has 17 amino acids. CDR1 SGHRS and CDR2 YFSETQ come from the germline V gene. This chain's CDR3 is CASSLGRVGTELYEQYF. The CDR3 nucleotides are TGCGCCAGCAGCTTGGGACGTGTTGGGACAGAGTTATACGAGCAGTACTTC.

In its sample, this clonotype was seen many times. The chain couples TRBV5-1 to TRBJ2-4, with a weak D call TRBD2 (5 bases). CDR3 length equals 18 residues. Germline V CDR1 and CDR2: SGHRS, YFSETQ. The V end lost 3 bases, the J end lost 5 bases, and 24 bases lay between the germline ends. The CDR3 sequence: CASSSPRRGKLGENIQYF. In DNA, the CDR3 is TGCGCCAGCAGCTCCCCTCGGAGAGGGAAGTTAGGCGAAAACATTCAGTACTTC.

The table lists this clonotype with many counts. One end of the junction does not line up with germline, which may come from a read error. The rearrangement links TRBV5-1 to TRBJ2-3; TRBD1 agrees at 8 bases. The CDR3 loop spans 16 amino acids. Per germline, CDR1 SGHRS and CDR2 YFSETQ. The CDR3 region is CASSLVVQGAGDTQYF. CDR3 bases: TGCGCCAGCAGTTTGGTGGTGCAGGGGGCAGGAGATACGCAGTATTTT.

The gene calls are TRBV29-1 and TRBJ2-2; a weak D match, TRBD1 (6 bases). The CDR3 spans 12 residues. The germline V and J ends were trimmed by 7 bases and 6 bases, with 12 bases remaining between them. Germline-derived CDR1 and CDR2 are SQVTM and ANQGSEA. The CDR3 sequence: CSGQDSSGELFF. The CDR3 DNA follows: TGCAGCGGACAGGACAGCTCCGGGGAGCTGTTTTTT.

As concerns this clonotype: The junction differs from germline at one of its ends, possibly a read error. The chain has TRBV3-1 and TRBJ2-5, with 8 positions matching TRBD2. Germline CDR1 is LGHDT and CDR2 is YNNKEL (reference sequence). This CDR3 has 15 amino acids. The CDR3 DNA sequence: TGTGCCAGCAGTCCGCAGCGGGGGCCCCAAGAGACCCAGTGCTTC. Translated, it gives CASSPQRGPQETQCF.

The V gene is TRBV7-6, the J gene TRBJ1-1; 8 nucleotides match TRBD1. The junction had 11 bases not matched to a gene; V was cut back by 6 bases and J by 5 bases. This CDR3 has 15 amino acids. CDR1 and CDR2 from the germline V gene are SGHVS and FNYEAQ. This chain's CDR3 is CASRGRATGGTEAFF. DNA for the CDR3: TGTGCCAGCAGAGGAAGGGCAACAGGGGGAACTGAAGCTTTCTTT. Supplemented by reference TRBV7-6 and TRBJ1-1, the full variable domain reads GAGVSQSPRYKVTKRGQDVALRCDPISGHVSLYWYRQALGQGPEFLTYFNYEAQQDKSGLPNDRFSAERPEGSISTLTIQRTEQRDSAMYRCASRGRATGGTEAFFGQGTRLTVV.

This clonotype was seen at least ten times. The rearrangement uses TRBV27 and TRBJ1-5; no clear D. V lost 4 bases and J 9 bases, leaving 16 bases between the germline ends. Germline CDR1 reads MNHEY; CDR2 reads SMNVEV (reference sequence). The CDR3 covers 14 residues. CDR3 in DNA: TGTGCCAGCAGTTCGCTTAGCTCAAAGGGGCCCCAGCATTTT. As protein: CASSSLSSKGPQHF.

This clonotype was seen at least ten times. The V and J genes are TRBV6-2 or TRBV6-3 and TRBJ1-2, with unresolved D. This CDR3 has 12 amino acids. Trimming took 6 bases from V and 4 from J, leaving 9 bases between them. The germline gives CDR1 MNHEY, CDR2 SVGEGT. CDR3 loop: CASSSGSYGYTF. Written as DNA, the CDR3 is TGTGCCAGCAGCTCCGGGTCCTATGGCTACACCTTC.

This clonotype was counted many times. CDR3 DNA sequence: TGTGCCAGCAGCAGGGGCGGGGGTGAAAAACTGTTTTTT. Translation gives CASSRGGGEKLFF. The rearrangement joins TRBV25-1 to TRBJ1-4, with D perhaps TRBD1 (6 bases). The ends were cut back, 6 bases at V and 7 bases at J, with 12 bases in the middle. CDR3 length: 13 residues. The germline gives CDR1 MGHDK, CDR2 SYGVNS.

This clonotype was seen at least ten times. The rearrangement links TRBV29-1 to TRBJ2-3; 10 nucleotides align to TRBD1. The germline gives CDR1 SQVTM, CDR2 ANQGSEA. V lost 5 bases, J lost 1 base, and 3 bases stayed unmatched. This CDR3 contains 14 residues. The CDR3 sequence is CSVRDRGRTDTQYF. DNA of the CDR3: TGCAGCGTTAGGGACAGGGGCCGCACAGATACGCAGTATTTT.

This clonotype occurred many times. The J gene is TRBJ2-7, the V gene TRBV20-1, with TRBD1 matching 7 bases. The germline CDR1 and CDR2 sequences are DFQATT and SNEGSKA (reference sequence). V lost 3 bases and J lost 3; bases outside the gene matches: 11. The CDR3 length is 15 residues. As DNA, the CDR3 is TGCAGTGCTAGTATGGGTGGGACAGACATCTACGAGCAGTACTTC. Its translation is CSASMGGTDIYEQYF.

This clonotype was recorded many times. A junction end diverges from the germline sequence, so it may reflect a read error. The chain employs TRBV10-3 and TRBJ1-6, with unresolved D. The germline gives CDR1 ENHRY, CDR2 SYGVKD. The CDR3 covers 13 residues. CDR3 nucleotide sequence: TGTGCCATCAGTGATAAGTATAGTTCACCCCTCCACTTT. As protein: CAISDKYSSPLHF.

This clonotype has ten or more counts. The V and J genes are TRBV5-5 and TRBJ2-2, with D perhaps matching TRBD2 (6 bases). Per germline, CDR1 SGHKS and CDR2 YYEKEE (reference sequence). Trimming removed 0 bases at V and 3 bases at J, with 9 bases between. The CDR3 length is 15 residues. CDR3 coding DNA: TGTGCCAGCAGCTTGGCCGCGGGACACACCGGGGAGCTGTTTTTT. It translates to CASSLAAGHTGELFF.

This clonotype appeared many times. The chain is built from TRBV5-1 and TRBJ1-2; no clear D. The CDR3 has 14 residues. The V gene lost 0 bases and the J gene lost 6 bases, with 12 bases spanning the gap. CDR1 is SGHRS and CDR2 is YFSETQ in the germline V gene. DNA of the CDR3: TGCGCCAGCAGCTTGGGTTTTTGGGGAGATGGCTACACCTTC. It encodes CASSLGFWGDGYTF.

This sequence joins TRBV29-1 and TRBJ2-3; D possibly matches TRBD1 or TRBD2 (5 bases each). Trimming shortened V by 3 bases and J by 10 bases, and 23 bases separated the two germline ends. The CDR3 sequence is 15 residues long. The germline V gene encodes CDR1 SQVTM and CDR2 ANQGSEA. For the CDR3, the DNA is TGCAGCGTTGACCTGGTCCCAGGGACCCCTAAGGCGCAGTATTTT. Its protein is CSVDLVPGTPKAQYF.

This clonotype was seen ten or more times. The chain carries TRBV5-1 and TRBJ1-1, with 7 bases identical to TRBD1. The CDR3 is made up of 13 amino acids. Germline V CDR1 and CDR2: SGHRS, YFSETQ. V dropped 5 bases and J dropped 3; count of bases not matched to a gene: 4. This chain's CDR3 is CASRGQGDTEAFF. CDR3 bases: TGCGCCAGCAGAGGTCAGGGGGACACTGAAGCTTTCTTT.

DNA for the CDR3: TGTGCCTGGAGCGAGGGACAGGGCACTGAAGCTTTCTTT. It yields the protein CAWSEGQGTEAFF. The chain combines TRBV30 with TRBJ1-1, with TRBD1 matching over 9 bases. The CDR3 contains 13 residues. Germline V gives CDR1 GTSNPN, CDR2 SVGIG (reference sequence). Germline trimming cut 3 bases from V and 4 bases from J; bases unmatched to any gene: 3. Combining the CDR3 with reference TRBV30 and TRBJ1-1 gives the whole variable domain SQTIHQWPATLVQPVGSPLSLECTVEGTSNPNLYWYRQAAGRGLQLLFYSVGIGQISSEVPQNLSASRPQDRQFILSSKKLLLSDSGFYLCAWSEGQGTEAFFGQGTRLTVV.

This clonotype was counted many times. This chain joins TRBV7-8 and TRBJ1-5; 8 positions match TRBD1. The junction had 9 bases not matched to a gene; V was cut back by 5 bases and J by 6 bases. Germline loops: CDR1 SGHVS, CDR2 FQNEAQ. CDR3 length: 15 residues. CDR3 region: CASSPLQGARQPQHF. The CDR3 DNA sequence: TGTGCCAGCAGCCCACTTCAGGGGGCCCGTCAGCCCCAGCATTTT.